Each of the 9 T cell receptor beta chains below was sequenced from the same sample in a study of beta chain features in type 1 diabetes. As every portion of the isolated RNA was reverse transcribed, the sequencing read expressed TCRB transcripts. The method was immunoSEQ multiplex PCR; TCRdb's version includes in-frame clones alone and lacks a portion of them. The sample lists hundreds of thousands of clones, roughly 30% seen once, with around 0.065% in the top ten. Source material: naive CD4+ T cells from blood. Receptors were obtained from a man between 18 and 35 years old in good health.

The rearrangement links TRBV28 to TRBJ2-5, with TRBD2 matching 9 bases. CDR1 and CDR2 from the germline V gene are MDHEN and SYDVKM. This CDR3 is built from 14 residues. V lost 4 bases and J lost 5; bases outside the gene matches: 5. As DNA, the CDR3 is TGTGCCAGCAGTTCTAGCGGGGAAGGGGAGACCCAGTACTTC. Protein: CASSSSGEGETQYF. Using reference TRBV28 and TRBJ2-5 for the parts outside the CDR3, the full variable domain is DVKVTQSSRYLVKRTGEKVFLECVQDMDHENMFWYRQDPGLGLRLIYFSYDVKMKEKGDIPEGYSVSREKKERFSLILESASTNQTSMYLCASSSSGEGETQYFGPGTRLLVL.

The V gene is TRBV30, the J gene TRBJ1-2, with D possibly matching TRBD1 (5 bases). Germline V lookup: CDR1 GTSNPN, CDR2 SVGIG (reference sequence). The length of the CDR3 is 13 residues. V was cut by 4 bases and J by 8 bases, with 17 bases left in between. CDR3 nucleotides: TGTGCCTGGAAACTTAAGGGAGGGGTCGGCTACACCTTC. This sequence encodes CAWKLKGGVGYTF.

The sample holds a few counts of this clone. The rearrangement joins TRBV29-1 to TRBJ2-1; no firm D call. The V end lost 6 bases, the J end lost 0 bases, and 12 bases lay between the germline ends. This CDR3 is built from 14 residues. CDR1 is SQVTM, CDR2 ANQGSEA, per germline. The CDR3 reads CSVETPSSYNEQFF. The CDR3 nucleotides are TGCAGCGTAGAGACACCGAGCTCCTACAATGAGCAGTTCTTC.

This rearrangement joins TRBV30 to TRBJ1-2; 7 nucleotides line up with TRBD1. The germline CDR1 and CDR2 sequences are GTSNPN and SVGIG (reference sequence). The junction had 15 bases not matched to a gene; V was cut back by 3 bases and J by 8 bases. This CDR3 region has 15 residues. Here the CDR3 reads CAWRALGTAVEGYTF. The DNA for the CDR3 is TGTGCCTGGAGGGCCCTCGGGACAGCTGTCGAGGGCTACACCTTC.

A note on this clone: The same CDR3 arises from other DNA sequences in this sample as well. The rearrangement links TRBV5-1 to TRBJ2-7; 7 nucleotides agree with TRBD1. CDR3 length: 14 residues. Per the germline V gene, CDR1 is SGHRS and CDR2 is YFSETQ. V gave up 3 bases and J gave up 2 bases; unmatched junction bases: 5. CDR3 region: CASSSLTGTYEQYF. The CDR3 DNA reads TGCGCCAGCAGCTCCTTGACAGGGACCTACGAGCAGTACTTC.

This rearrangement joins TRBV30 to TRBJ2-1; D ambiguous. Looked up from germline, CDR1 is GTSNPN and CDR2 is SVGIG (reference sequence). Trimming removed 2 bases at V and 0 bases at J, with 11 bases between. CDR3 size: 15 residues. The CDR3 sequence is CAWSRPPSSYNEQFF. The CDR3 nucleotides read TGTGCCTGGAGTCGTCCTCCTAGCTCCTACAATGAGCAGTTCTTC.

CDR3 loop: CASSVDPEFEKLFF. CDR3 nucleotides: TGTGCCAGCAGCGTAGATCCTGAGTTTGAAAAACTGTTTTTT. This chain joins TRBV9 and TRBJ1-4, with D unclear. The CDR3 consists of 14 residues. The V end lost 0 bases, the J end lost 7 bases, and 10 bases lay between the germline ends. From germline, CDR1 is SGDLS and CDR2 YYNGEE.

This clone has more than one count but fewer than ten. CDR3 nucleotide sequence: TGCGCCAGCAGACTAGCGGGAGGCGACGAGCAGTACTTC. Translating gives CASRLAGGDEQYF. V is TRBV5-1 and J is TRBJ2-7; 12 bases are shared with TRBD2. The CDR3 has 13 residues. Germline V lookup: CDR1 SGHRS, CDR2 YFSETQ. J gave up 5 bases and V 5 bases, and 2 bases lay outside the gene matches.

A few counts support this clone. The chain recombines TRBV29-1 with TRBJ1-2; no reliable D call. Germline assignment: CDR1 SQVTM and CDR2 ANQGSEA. V was cut by 8 bases and J by 4 bases, with 11 bases left in between. The CDR3 covers 11 residues. Here the CDR3 DNA reads TGCAGCACCACCCCAGCCTATGGCTACACCTTC. It is translated as CSTTPAYGYTF. The full variable domain, completed using reference TRBV29-1 and TRBJ1-2, is SAVISQKPSRDICQRGTSLTIQCQVDSQVTMMFWYRQQPGQSLTLIATANQGSEATYESGFVIDKFPISRPNLTFSTLTVSNMSPEDSSIYLCSTTPAYGYTFGSGTRLTVV.